The source of this T cell receptor beta chain is a study of blood T cell repertoires in COVID-19. Study in general: From the United States, Italy and Spain came samples of acute and convalescent COVID-19. The analysed material was cDNA or gDNA that came from T cells, B-cell-depleted T cells, or PBMCs.

Original processing notes: Reference gene primer amplification gave estimated nucleated cell counts. The data were produced by immunoSEQ multiplex PCR, yet TCRdb's version contains in-frame clones alone and is incomplete. That table supplies the V and J calls and clone size; D and trimming were determined from the DNA. The data hold about 100,000 clones, with roughly 90% observed a single time. V shed 0 bases and J shed 4 bases, with 15 bases lying between them. The CDR3 covers 17 residues. Germline V gene sequence: CDR1 SGHDN, CDR2 FVKESK. Sequencing used peripheral blood. J is TRBJ2-2 and V is TRBV14, with D possibly being TRBD1 (5 bases). This clonotype was sampled from an older man with acute or convalescent COVID-19. As DNA, the CDR3 is TGTGCCAGCAGCCAAGACCTAGGGGCGGTTAGCACCGGGGAGCTGTTTTTT. Amino acids: CASSQDLGAVSTGELFF.